These 12 T cell receptor beta chains originate from one sample sequenced in a study of T cells in Graves' hyperthyroidism and ophthalmopathy. The TCR beta CDR3 regions underwent amplification using RNA transcripts as the source. In the first-round RT-PCR of the TCR CDR3, the HTBI primer set was used. TCRdb independently ran MiXCR on the multiplex PCR reads; one entry per CDR3 protein. The table shows around 440,000 distinct CDR3 sequences, with about 15% occurring only once. Sequenced material: blood. The receptor set was obtained from a woman younger than 35 with Graves' hyperthyroidism.

There are a few counts of this clonotype. This chain uses TRBV9 with TRBJ1-3; the D is unclear. Germline CDR1 is SGDLS and CDR2 is YYNGEE. V was trimmed by 0 bases and J by 0 bases, leaving 10 bases between them. The CDR3 consists of 16 residues. Here the CDR3 reads CASSVAAPASGNTIYF. CDR3 coding DNA: TGTGCCAGCAGCGTAGCCGCCCCGGCCTCTGGAAACACCATATATTTT.

This clonotype was counted only a few times. This CDR3 is CASSTHLQGLWNQPQHF. CDR3 bases: TGTGCCAGTAGTACACATCTCCAGGGTTTGTGGAATCAGCCCCAGCATTTT. V usage is TRBV19 and J usage is TRBJ1-5, with D possibly matching TRBD1 (5 bases). Germline V gene data show CDR1 as LNHDA and CDR2 as SQIVND (reference sequence). Trimming shortened V by 4 bases and J by 4 bases, and 20 bases separated the two germline ends. The CDR3 has 17 amino acids.

This clonotype was counted a single time. A much bigger clone sits one base away, suggesting this may be a read error. The rearrangement joins TRBV13 to TRBJ2-5; 9 bases line up with TRBD1. Per germline, CDR1 PRHDT and CDR2 FYEKMQ (reference sequence). This CDR3 contains 15 residues. V lost 5 bases and J lost 1; bases outside the gene matches: 5. As DNA, the CDR3 is TGTGCCAGCAGCCCGGGACAGGGACTCCAAGAGACCCAGTACTTC. Protein: CASSPGQGLQETQYF.

This clonotype was recorded at least ten times. V and J are TRBV6-1 and TRBJ2-3; maybe TRBD1 (6 bases). This CDR3 has 14 residues. Trimming pared 3 bases from V and 1 base from J, leaving 8 bases between. Germline V lookup: CDR1 MNHNS, CDR2 SASEGT. The CDR3 is CASSEGAGTDTQYF. CDR3 DNA sequence: TGTGCCAGCAGTGAGGGGGCTGGCACAGATACGCAGTATTTT.

This clonotype was detected ten times or more. The rearrangement uses TRBV3-1 and TRBJ2-7; 10 bases are shared with TRBD2. V was pared by 3 bases and J by 4 bases, with 9 bases of the junction left unmatched. CDR1 and CDR2 (germline): LGHDT, YNNKEL (reference sequence). The CDR3 covers 16 residues. The CDR3 here is CASSQPLAGDPYEQYF. CDR3 DNA: TGTGCCAGCAGCCAGCCTCTAGCGGGAGATCCTTACGAGCAGTACTTC.

The chain has TRBV6-5 and TRBJ1-4; TRBD1 might be the D (6 bases). The V end was cut by 2 bases, the J end by 2 bases, with 9 bases between. The CDR3 sequence is 15 residues long. The V gene's germline CDR1 is MNHEY and CDR2 SVGAGI. The CDR3 DNA reads as TGTGCCAGCAGTTACACAGGGCCGACTAATGAAAAACTGTTTTTT. It codes for CASSYTGPTNEKLFF.

At least ten counts were recorded for this clonotype. CDR3 coding DNA: TGTGCCAGCAGCCCCCGGACGCTACCGAACACCGGGGAGCTGTTTTTT. It translates to CASSPRTLPNTGELFF. V usage is TRBV9 and J usage is TRBJ2-2; D gene uncertain. V lost 4 bases to trimming and J lost 0 bases, with 13 bases between them. Germline CDR1 and CDR2: SGDLS and YYNGEE. The CDR3 sequence is 16 residues long.

In nucleotides, the CDR3 is TGTGCCAGCGGATCTTGGGGGGCCGGCTGGGAGCTGTTTTTT. It specifies CASGSWGAGWELFF. The rearrangement uses TRBV28 and TRBJ2-2; D possibly uses TRBD1 or TRBD2 (6 bases each). Germline V gene lookup returns CDR1 MDHEN and CDR2 SYDVKM. The ends were cut back, 8 bases at V and 9 bases at J, with 19 bases in the middle. The CDR3 length is 14 residues.

This clonotype was seen ten or more times. The chain combines TRBV5-1 with TRBJ2-5; D might be TRBD1 (5 bases). Looked up from germline, CDR1 is SGHRS and CDR2 is YFSETQ. V lost 0 bases and J 5 bases, leaving 14 bases between the germline ends. The CDR3 contains 15 residues. The CDR3 loop reads CASSLVAGQRETQYF. For the CDR3, the DNA is TGCGCCAGCAGCTTGGTCGCCGGACAAAGGGAGACCCAGTACTTC.

This clonotype was counted many times. V and J are TRBV6-1 and TRBJ2-1; weak D call: TRBD1 (6 bases). Trimming cost V 4 bases and J 1 base, with 14 bases left between them. This CDR3 region has 16 residues. Germline V lookup: CDR1 MNHNS, CDR2 SASEGT. DNA for the CDR3: TGTGCCAGCAGTGGGACAGCATCTCTATCCTACAATGAGCAGTTCTTC. It specifies CASSGTASLSYNEQFF.

The V and J genes are TRBV19 and TRBJ2-2, with TRBD1 identical over 9 bases. The CDR3 is 14 amino acids. The V segment lost 6 bases and the J segment 7 bases; nucleotides outside the gene matches: 6. Germline lookup yields CDR1 LNHDA and CDR2 SQIVND (reference sequence). CDR3 in DNA: TGTGCCAGTAGCCTAGACAGGGGGAGCGGGGAGCTGTTTTTT. Its translation: CASSLDRGSGELFF. The entire variable domain, with the rest obtained from reference TRBV19 and TRBJ2-2, is as follows: DGGITQSPKYLFRKEGQNVTLSCEQNLNHDAMYWYRQDPGQGLRLIYYSQIVNDFQKGDIAEGYSVSREKKESFPLTVTSAQKNPTAFYLCASSLDRGSGELFFGEGSRLTVL.

This clonotype showed up many times. The chain combines TRBV20-1 with TRBJ2-1, with 7 bases fitting TRBD2. The CDR3 spans 13 residues. The germline V gene has CDR1 DFQATT and CDR2 SNEGSKA (reference sequence). CDR3 protein: CSGISGSYNEQFF. The CDR3 coding sequence is TGCAGCGGCATTAGCGGGTCCTACAATGAGCAGTTCTTC.